The rows below give T cell receptor beta chains drawn from one sample of a study of shared clonotypes between healthy human individuals. TCRdb's table, derived via immunoSEQ multiplex PCR, lists solely in-frame clones and lacks some. The profile shows hundreds of thousands of clones, around 97% of them singletons. Sequencing used naive CD4+ T cells sorted from blood. These receptors all stem from a woman in her 30s in good health. The CDR3 runs from the conserved cysteine through the conserved F or W. A D gene is named only where the DNA matches it firmly. Clone sizes are given selectively: once, few, many, or a class where the clone is expanded.

>TRBJ2-1|TRBV4-1|.|.
CASGTRGSVGGEQFF
TGCGCCAGCGGGACCCGCGGCTCCGTGGGCGGTGAGCAGTTCTTC
>TRBJ2-3|TRBV15|TRBD2|.
CATSNRLAGVRDTQYF
TGTGCCACCAGCAATCGGCTAGCGGGAGTAAGAGATACGCAGTATTTT
>TRBJ1-1|TRBV5-1|.|.
CASSLANRPNTEAFF
TGCGCCAGCAGCTTGGCCAACAGGCCTAACACTGAAGCTTTCTTT
>TRBJ1-1|TRBV18|.|.
CASSPGQAMNTEAFF
TGTGCCAGCTCACCGGGGCAGGCGATGAACACTGAAGCTTTCTTT
>TRBJ2-1|TRBV11-2|.|.
CASSRQDFSYNEQFF
TGTGCCAGCAGCCGACAAGACTTCTCCTACAATGAGCAGTTCTTC
>TRBJ2-3|TRBV28|.|.
CASSNFVRSGSDTQYF
TGTGCCAGCAGCAATTTTGTGAGGAGTGGGTCCGATACGCAGTATTTT
>TRBJ2-2|TRBV18|.|.
CASSPTSTGELFF
TGTGCCAGCTCACCAACGTCCACCGGGGAGCTGTTTTTT
>TRBJ2-2|TRBV12-5|.|.
CASGFPHGELFF
TGTGCTAGTGGTTTCCCCCACGGGGAGCTGTTTTTT
>TRBJ2-4|TRBV19|TRBD1|.
CASSAILGQPNIQYF
TGTGCCAGTAGTGCCATCTTGGGACAGCCAAACATTCAGTACTTC
>TRBJ1-1|TRBV4-2|.|.
CASSQDRRGGTEAFF
TGTGCCAGCAGCCAAGATAGACGGGGGGGCACTGAAGCTTTCTTT
>TRBJ2-7|TRBV5-5|.|once
CASTQTEAYEQYF
TGTGCCAGCACCCAAACAGAGGCCTACGAGCAGTACTTC
>TRBJ1-3|TRBV7-9|.|.
CASSLRAVRDYSGNTIYF
TGTGCCAGCAGCTTAAGGGCGGTGCGCGATTACTCTGGAAACACCATATATTTT
>TRBJ2-7|TRBV27|TRBD2|.
CASRPGTSGSAPYEQYF
TGTGCCAGCAGACCCGGGACTAGCGGGAGCGCCCCTTACGAGCAGTACTTC
>TRBJ1-2|TRBV28|TRBD1|.
CASSLLQGGYTF
TGTGCCAGCAGTTTATTACAGGGGGGCTACACCTTC
>TRBJ1-5|TRBV5-1|.|.
CASSLDWGSNQPQHF
TGCGCCAGCAGCCTAGATTGGGGAAGCAATCAGCCCCAGCATTTT
>TRBJ2-1|TRBV9|.|.
CASSVGERQFF
TGTGCCAGCAGCGTAGGGGAGAGGCAGTTCTTC
>TRBJ1-2|TRBV6-1|.|.
CASSDATEVFTF
TGTGCCAGCAGTGACGCGACAGAGGTGTTCACCTTC
>TRBJ2-5|TRBV27|.|.
CASSPQETQYF
TGTGCCAGCAGTCCACAAGAGACCCAGTACTTC
>TRBJ2-3|TRBV11-3|.|.
CASSLDRPGTGTDTQYF
TGTGCCAGCAGCTTAGATCGCCCCGGGACGGGCACAGATACGCAGTATTTT
>TRBJ2-2|TRBV11-2|.|once
CASSQGARVVTGELFF
TGTGCCAGCAGTCAAGGGGCCAGGGTGGTGACCGGGGAGCTGTTTTTT
>TRBJ2-7|TRBV18|.|.
CASSPVRDGSYEQYF
TGTGCCAGCTCACCGGTCCGAGACGGGTCCTACGAGCAGTACTTC
>TRBJ2-5|TRBV18|TRBD1|.
CASSPTGEETQYF
TGTGCCAGCTCACCGACAGGGGAAGAGACCCAGTACTTC
>TRBJ1-5|TRBV5-4|TRBD1|.
CASSSDRGNQPQHF
TGTGCCAGCAGCTCGGACAGGGGCAATCAGCCCCAGCATTTT
>TRBJ1-4|TRBV5-1|TRBD1|.
CASSLGTENEKLFF
TGCGCCAGCAGCCTGGGGACAGAGAATGAAAAACTGTTTTTT
>TRBJ1-2|TRBV28|TRBD1|.
CASAHPDRAYGYTF
TGTGCCAGCGCTCACCCCGACAGGGCCTATGGCTACACCTTC
>TRBJ2-7|TRBV18|TRBD2|.
CASSPTSSHEQYF
TGTGCCAGCTCACCGACTAGCTCCCACGAGCAGTACTTC
>TRBJ1-5|TRBV5-1|.|.
CASSPTGGFSNQPQHF
TGCGCCAGCAGCCCAACCGGGGGCTTTAGCAATCAGCCCCAGCATTTT
>TRBJ2-6|TRBV6-1|TRBD1|once
CASIFTGAGANVLTF
TGTGCCAGCATATTCACAGGGGCTGGGGCCAACGTCCTGACTTTC
>TRBJ2-5|TRBV7-6|TRBD2|.
CASSLGLAGGPRETQYF
TGTGCCAGCAGCTTAGGACTAGCGGGAGGGCCGCGCGAGACCCAGTACTTC
>TRBJ2-7|TRBV15|.|.
CATSRDRGYEQYF
TGTGCCACCAGCAGAGATAGGGGATACGAGCAGTACTTC
>TRBJ2-1|TRBV19|TRBD2|.
CASSPFWTSDNEQFF
TGTGCCAGTAGTCCCTTCTGGACTAGCGACAATGAGCAGTTCTTC
>TRBJ2-3|TRBV5-8|.|.
CASSLFFTLEADTQYF
TGTGCCAGCAGCTTGTTCTTCACACTGGAGGCAGATACGCAGTATTTT
>TRBJ1-1|TRBV12-5|.|.
CASGLVLGGGGGTEAFF
TGTGCTAGTGGTTTGGTACTAGGGGGGGGAGGAGGCACTGAAGCTTTCTTT
>TRBJ2-7|TRBV19|TRBD2|.
CASSALAGVVYEQYF
TGTGCCAGTAGTGCCTTAGCGGGAGTGGTGTACGAGCAGTACTTC
>TRBJ2-6|TRBV6-5|.|.
CASSYEAGANVLTF
TGTGCCAGCAGTTACGAGGCTGGGGCCAACGTCCTGACTTTC
>TRBJ2-7|TRBV4-1|.|.
CASSHATDYEQYF
TGCGCCAGCAGCCACGCTACGGACTACGAGCAGTACTTC
>TRBJ2-3|TRBV30|.|.
CAWSGSNRARDTQYF
TGTGCCTGGAGCGGGTCCAACAGGGCACGGGATACGCAGTATTTT
>TRBJ2-6|TRBV18|.|.
CASSPVRAAGANVLTF
TGTGCCAGCTCACCAGTTAGGGCAGCTGGGGCCAACGTCCTGACTTTC
>TRBJ2-3|TRBV27|TRBD2|once
CASKREPTDTQYF
TGTGCCAGTAAGCGGGAGCCCACAGATACGCAGTATTTT
>TRBJ2-5|TRBV21-1|.|.
CASSGQVRETQYF
TGTGCCAGCAGCGGCCAGGTTAGAGAGACCCAGTACTTC
>TRBJ1-5|TRBV4-1|TRBD1|.
CASSQGGQGASNQPQHF
TGCGCCAGCAGCCAAGGGGGACAGGGGGCCAGCAATCAGCCCCAGCATTTT
>TRBJ2-3|TRBV28|TRBD2|.
CASSPGTSVSTDTQYF
TGTGCCAGCAGCCCCGGGACTAGCGTTAGCACAGATACGCAGTATTTT
>TRBJ2-4|TRBV14|.|.
CASSQVGGVTIQYF
TGTGCCAGCAGCCAAGTTGGAGGGGTTACCATTCAGTACTTC
>TRBJ1-1|TRBV7-6|.|.
CASSLGGAVNTEAFF
TGTGCCAGCAGCTTAGGGGGGGCCGTTAACACTGAAGCTTTCTTT
>TRBJ2-3|TRBV4-1|TRBD2|.
CASSQGEGLHTDTQYF
TGCGCCAGCAGCCAAGGAGAGGGACTACACACAGATACGCAGTATTTT
>TRBJ2-7|TRBV7-2|.|.
CASSFGAISYEQYF
TGTGCCAGCAGCTTTGGGGCAATCTCCTACGAGCAGTACTTC
>TRBJ2-3|TRBV13|.|.
CASSLPYRGVADTQYF
TGTGCCAGCAGCTTACCCTACCGCGGGGTGGCAGATACGCAGTATTTT
>TRBJ1-4|TRBV7-9|.|.
CASSLSGGRAGEKLFF
TGTGCCAGCAGCTTATCCGGCGGCAGGGCGGGTGAAAAACTGTTTTTT